The rows below give T cell receptor beta chains drawn from one sample of a study of T-cell reconstitution after alpha-beta-depleted transplantation in children. TCRdb passed the PCR reads through MiXCR, listing each CDR3 protein once. Of over 70,000 distinct CDR3 sequences in the sample, approximately 8.4% are singletons; the top ten hold over 6%. This specimen consisted of PBMCs from the stem cell graft donor, obtained from the stem cell graft. The receptors originated from a human donor who donated a stem cell graft to a child with congenital amegakaryocytic thrombocytopenia. Both conserved end residues are part of each CDR3. Each record gives: J gene, CDR3 length, clone size, V gene, CDR3 protein. Rows may omit the clone size; those that give it use once, few, many or a size class.

TRBJ1-5,16,many,TRBV20-1,CSARGYRELSNQPQHF
TRBJ2-1,15,-,TRBV7-8,CASSSTSGSVGEQFF
TRBJ2-3,15,many,TRBV11-2,CASSLGGFRERRPDF
TRBJ1-1,14,many,TRBV28,CASSLITGFTEAFF
TRBJ2-5,17,many,TRBV20-1,CSARGGALNPAWETQYF
TRBJ2-3,17,-,TRBV28,CASSLGYGKTSTDTQYF
TRBJ2-1,11,many,TRBV3-1,CASSMYNEQFF
TRBJ2-5,14,few,TRBV5-1,CASSAQGARETQYF
TRBJ2-5,13,many,TRBV7-2,CASSFAGEETQYF
TRBJ2-3,15,-,TRBV6-1,CASSQLAGRTDTQYF
TRBJ2-2,16,many,TRBV24-1,CATSDLAQTDPGELFF